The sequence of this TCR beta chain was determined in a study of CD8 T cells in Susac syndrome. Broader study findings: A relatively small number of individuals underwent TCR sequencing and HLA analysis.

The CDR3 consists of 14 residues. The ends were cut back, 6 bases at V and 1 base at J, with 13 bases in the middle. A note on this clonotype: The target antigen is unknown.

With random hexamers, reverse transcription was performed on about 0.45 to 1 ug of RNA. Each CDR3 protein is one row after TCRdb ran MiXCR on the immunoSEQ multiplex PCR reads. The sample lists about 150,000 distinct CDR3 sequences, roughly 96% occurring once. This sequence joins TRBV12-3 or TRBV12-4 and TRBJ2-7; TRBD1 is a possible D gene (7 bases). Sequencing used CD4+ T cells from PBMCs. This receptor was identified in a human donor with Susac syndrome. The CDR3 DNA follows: TGTGCCAGCAGAATCTCAGGGGGGTCCTACGAGCAGTACTTC. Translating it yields CASRISGGSYEQYF.